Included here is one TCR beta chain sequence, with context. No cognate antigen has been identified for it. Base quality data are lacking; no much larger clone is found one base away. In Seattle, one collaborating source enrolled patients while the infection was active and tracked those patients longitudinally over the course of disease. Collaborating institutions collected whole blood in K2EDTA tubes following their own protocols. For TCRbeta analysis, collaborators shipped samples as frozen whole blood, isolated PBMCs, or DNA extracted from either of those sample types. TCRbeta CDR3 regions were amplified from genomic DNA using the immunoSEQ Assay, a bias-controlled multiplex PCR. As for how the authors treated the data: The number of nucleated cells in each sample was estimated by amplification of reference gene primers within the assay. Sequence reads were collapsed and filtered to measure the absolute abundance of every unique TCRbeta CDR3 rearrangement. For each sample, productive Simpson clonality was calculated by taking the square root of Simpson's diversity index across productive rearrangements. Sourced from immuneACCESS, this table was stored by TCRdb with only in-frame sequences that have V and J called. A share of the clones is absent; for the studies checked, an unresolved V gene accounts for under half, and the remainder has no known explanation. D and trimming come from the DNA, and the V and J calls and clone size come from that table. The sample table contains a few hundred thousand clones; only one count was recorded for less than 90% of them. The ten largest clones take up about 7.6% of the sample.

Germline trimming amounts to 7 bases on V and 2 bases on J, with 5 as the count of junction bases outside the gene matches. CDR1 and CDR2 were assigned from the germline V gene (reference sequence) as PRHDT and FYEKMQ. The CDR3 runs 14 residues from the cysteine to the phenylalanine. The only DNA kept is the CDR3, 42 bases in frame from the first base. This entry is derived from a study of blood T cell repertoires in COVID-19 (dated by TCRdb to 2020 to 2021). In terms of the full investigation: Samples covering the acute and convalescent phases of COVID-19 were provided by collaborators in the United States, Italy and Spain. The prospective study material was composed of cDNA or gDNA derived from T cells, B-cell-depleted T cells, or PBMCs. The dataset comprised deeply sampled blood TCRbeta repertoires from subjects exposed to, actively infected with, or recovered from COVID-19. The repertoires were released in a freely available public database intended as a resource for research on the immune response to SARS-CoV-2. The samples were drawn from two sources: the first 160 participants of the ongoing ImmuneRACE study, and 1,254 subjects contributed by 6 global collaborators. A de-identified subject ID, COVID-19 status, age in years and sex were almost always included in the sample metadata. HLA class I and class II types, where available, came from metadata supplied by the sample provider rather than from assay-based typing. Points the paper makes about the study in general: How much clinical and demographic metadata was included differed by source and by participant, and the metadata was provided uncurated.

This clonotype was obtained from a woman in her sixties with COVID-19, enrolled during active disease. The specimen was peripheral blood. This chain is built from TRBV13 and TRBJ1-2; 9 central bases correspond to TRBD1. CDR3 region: CASTYGTGNYGYTF. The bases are TGTGCCAGCACCTATGGGACAGGGAACTATGGCTACACCTTC.